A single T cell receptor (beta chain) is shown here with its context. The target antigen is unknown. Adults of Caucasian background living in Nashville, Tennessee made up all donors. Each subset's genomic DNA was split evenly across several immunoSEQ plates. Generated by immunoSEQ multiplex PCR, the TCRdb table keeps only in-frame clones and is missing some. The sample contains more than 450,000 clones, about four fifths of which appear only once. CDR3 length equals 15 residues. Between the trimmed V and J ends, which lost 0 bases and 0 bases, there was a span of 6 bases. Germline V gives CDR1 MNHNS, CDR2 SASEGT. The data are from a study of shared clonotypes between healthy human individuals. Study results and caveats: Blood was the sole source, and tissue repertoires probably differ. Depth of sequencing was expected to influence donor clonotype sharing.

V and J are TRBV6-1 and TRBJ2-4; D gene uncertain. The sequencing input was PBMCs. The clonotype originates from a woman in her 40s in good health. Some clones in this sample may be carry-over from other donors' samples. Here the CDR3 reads CASSEARIAKNIQYF. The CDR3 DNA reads TGTGCCAGCAGTGAAGCAAGGATAGCCAAAAACATTCAGTACTTC.